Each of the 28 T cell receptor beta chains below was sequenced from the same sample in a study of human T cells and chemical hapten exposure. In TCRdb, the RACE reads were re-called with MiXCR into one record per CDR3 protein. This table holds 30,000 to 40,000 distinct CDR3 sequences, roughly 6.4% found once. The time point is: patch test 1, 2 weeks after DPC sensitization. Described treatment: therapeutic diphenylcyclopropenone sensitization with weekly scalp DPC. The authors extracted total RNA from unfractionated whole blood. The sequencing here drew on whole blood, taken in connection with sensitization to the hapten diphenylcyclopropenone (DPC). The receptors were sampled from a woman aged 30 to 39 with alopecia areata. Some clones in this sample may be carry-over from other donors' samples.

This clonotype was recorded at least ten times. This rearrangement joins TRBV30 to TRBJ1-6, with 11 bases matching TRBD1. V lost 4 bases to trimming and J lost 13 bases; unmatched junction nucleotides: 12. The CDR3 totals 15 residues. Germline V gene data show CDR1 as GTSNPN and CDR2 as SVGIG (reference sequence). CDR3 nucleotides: TGTGCCTGGAATCAGCTTGGACAGGGGGCCCTTCCCCTCCACTTT. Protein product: CAWNQLGQGALPLHF.

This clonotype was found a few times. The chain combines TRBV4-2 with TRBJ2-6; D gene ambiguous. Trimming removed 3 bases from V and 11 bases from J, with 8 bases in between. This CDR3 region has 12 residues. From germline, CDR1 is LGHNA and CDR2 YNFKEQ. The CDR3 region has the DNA TGTGCCAGCAGCCAGCCGCCGGACGTCCTGACTTTC. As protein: CASSQPPDVLTF.

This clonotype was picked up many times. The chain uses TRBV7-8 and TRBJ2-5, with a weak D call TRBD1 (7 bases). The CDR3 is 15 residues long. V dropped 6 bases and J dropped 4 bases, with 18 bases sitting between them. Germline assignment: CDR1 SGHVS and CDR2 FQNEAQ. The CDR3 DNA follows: TGTGCCAGCAGGCACGTCCCCCAGGGGGGAGAGACCCAGTACTTC. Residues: CASRHVPQGGETQYF.

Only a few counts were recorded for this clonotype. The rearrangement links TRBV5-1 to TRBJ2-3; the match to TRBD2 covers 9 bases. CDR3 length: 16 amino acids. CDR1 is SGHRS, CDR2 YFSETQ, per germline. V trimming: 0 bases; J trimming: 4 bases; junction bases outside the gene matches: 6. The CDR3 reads CASSLARGGAADTQYF. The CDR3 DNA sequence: TGCGCCAGCAGCTTGGCCCGCGGGGGGGCCGCAGATACGCAGTATTTT.

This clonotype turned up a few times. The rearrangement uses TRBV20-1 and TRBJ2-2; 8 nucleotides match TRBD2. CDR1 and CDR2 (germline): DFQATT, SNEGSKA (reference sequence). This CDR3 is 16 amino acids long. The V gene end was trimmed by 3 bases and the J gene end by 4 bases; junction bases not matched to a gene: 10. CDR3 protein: CSARSGIGGATGELFF. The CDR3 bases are TGCAGTGCTAGGTCGGGCATCGGGGGGGCCACCGGGGAGCTGTTTTTT.

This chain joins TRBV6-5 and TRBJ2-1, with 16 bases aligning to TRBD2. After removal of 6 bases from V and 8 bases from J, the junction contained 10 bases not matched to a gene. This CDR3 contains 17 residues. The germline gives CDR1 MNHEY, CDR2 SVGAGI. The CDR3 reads CASSPDLGTSGGDEQFF. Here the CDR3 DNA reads TGTGCCAGCAGCCCGGATCTCGGGACTAGCGGGGGGGATGAGCAGTTCTTC.

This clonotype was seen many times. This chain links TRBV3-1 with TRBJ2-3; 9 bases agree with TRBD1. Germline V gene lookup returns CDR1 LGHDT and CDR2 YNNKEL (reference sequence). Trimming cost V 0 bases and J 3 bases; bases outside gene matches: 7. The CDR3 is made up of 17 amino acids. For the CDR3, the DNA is TGTGCCAGCAGCCAAGAATGGACGGACAGGGGAACAGATACGCAGTATTTT. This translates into CASSQEWTDRGTDTQYF.

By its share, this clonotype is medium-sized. CDR3 in amino acids: CASSVLALRELFF. The CDR3 bases are TGTGCCAGCAGTGTCCTAGCGTTGCGGGAGCTGTTTTTT. This chain connects TRBV6-5 to TRBJ2-2; tentative D call: TRBD2 (6 bases). Germline CDR1 is MNHEY and CDR2 is SVGAGI. The CDR3 extends over 13 amino acids. V lost 5 bases and J lost 9, with 13 bases in between.

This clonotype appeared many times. The chain's CDR3 is CASSLGTERTNSPLHF. In DNA, the CDR3 is TGCGCCAGCAGCTTGGGGACAGAAAGAACCAATTCACCCCTCCACTTT. The chain employs TRBV5-1 and TRBJ1-6; D may be TRBD1 (6 bases). The CDR3 spans 16 residues. Trimming stripped 0 bases from V and 7 bases from J, with 14 bases between. CDR1 is SGHRS, CDR2 YFSETQ, per germline.

Written as DNA, the CDR3 is TGTGCCAGCAGCCCCAGGGTCTACGAGCAGTACTTC. It codes for CASSPRVYEQYF. The chain joins TRBV12-3 or TRBV12-4 to TRBJ2-7; a weak D match, TRBD1 (5 bases). CDR3 length equals 12 residues. Trimming shortened V by 6 bases and J by 3 bases, and 9 bases separated the two germline ends.

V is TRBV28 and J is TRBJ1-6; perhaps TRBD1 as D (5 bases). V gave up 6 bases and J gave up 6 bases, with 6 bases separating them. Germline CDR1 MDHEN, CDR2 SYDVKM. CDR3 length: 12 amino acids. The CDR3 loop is CASRGLNSPLHF. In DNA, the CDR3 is TGTGCCAGCAGGGGACTTAATTCACCCCTCCACTTT.

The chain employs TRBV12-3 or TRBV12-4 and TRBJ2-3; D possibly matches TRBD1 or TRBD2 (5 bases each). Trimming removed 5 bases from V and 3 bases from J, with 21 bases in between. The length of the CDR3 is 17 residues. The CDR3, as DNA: TGTGCCAGCAGTCAACCCGAGGGACGGACCTATACAGATACGCAGTATTTT. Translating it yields CASSQPEGRTYTDTQYF.

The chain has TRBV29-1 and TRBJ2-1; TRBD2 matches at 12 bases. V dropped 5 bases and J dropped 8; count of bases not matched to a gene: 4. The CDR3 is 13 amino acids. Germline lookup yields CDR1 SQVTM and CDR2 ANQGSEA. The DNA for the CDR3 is TGCAGCGTTACTAGCGGGGGGATTTATGAGCAGTTCTTC. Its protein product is CSVTSGGIYEQFF.

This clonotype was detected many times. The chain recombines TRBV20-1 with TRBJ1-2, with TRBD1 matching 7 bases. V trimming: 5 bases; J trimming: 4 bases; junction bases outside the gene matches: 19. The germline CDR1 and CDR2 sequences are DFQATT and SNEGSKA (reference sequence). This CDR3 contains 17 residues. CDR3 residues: CSAFAPGLRGGAYGYTF. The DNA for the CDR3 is TGCAGTGCTTTCGCGCCGGGTCTCAGGGGGGGGGCCTATGGCTACACCTTC.

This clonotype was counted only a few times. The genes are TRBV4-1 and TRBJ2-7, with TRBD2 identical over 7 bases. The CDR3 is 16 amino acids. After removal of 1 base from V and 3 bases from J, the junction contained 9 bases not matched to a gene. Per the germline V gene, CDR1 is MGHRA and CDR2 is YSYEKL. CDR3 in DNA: TGCGCCAGCAGCCAAGCTGGGTCGGGGGGACTCTACGAGCAGTACTTC. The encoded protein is CASSQAGSGGLYEQYF.

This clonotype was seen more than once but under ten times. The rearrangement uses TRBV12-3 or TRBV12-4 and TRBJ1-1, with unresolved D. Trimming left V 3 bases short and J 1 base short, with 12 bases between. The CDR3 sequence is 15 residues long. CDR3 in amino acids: CASSLVGGQNTEAFF. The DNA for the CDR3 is TGTGCCAGCAGTTTGGTCGGCGGGCAGAACACTGAAGCTTTCTTT.

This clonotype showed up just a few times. The CDR3 DNA sequence: TGTGCCAGCAGCTTAGCAGGGCTAGCGGGGGGGCGAGAGACCCAGTACTTC. This translates into CASSLAGLAGGRETQYF. The genes are TRBV11-2 and TRBJ2-5, with TRBD2 matching 12 bases. V lost 1 base to trimming and J lost 4 bases; unmatched junction nucleotides: 7. Germline CDR1 and CDR2: SGHAT and FQNNGV. This CDR3 region has 17 residues. Based on the CDR3 plus reference TRBV11-2 and TRBJ2-5, the full variable domain is EAGVAQSPRYKIIEKRQSVAFWCNPISGHATLYWYQQILGQGPKLLIQFQNNGVVDDSQLPKDRFSAERLKGVDSTLKIQPAKLEDSAVYLCASSLAGLAGGRETQYFGPGTRLLVL.

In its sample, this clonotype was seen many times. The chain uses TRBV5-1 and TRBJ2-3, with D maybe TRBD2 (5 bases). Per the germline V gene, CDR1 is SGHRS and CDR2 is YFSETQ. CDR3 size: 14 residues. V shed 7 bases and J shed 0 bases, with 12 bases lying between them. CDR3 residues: CASRRGTSTDTQYF. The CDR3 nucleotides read TGCGCCAGCCGCCGGGGTACTAGCACAGATACGCAGTATTTT.

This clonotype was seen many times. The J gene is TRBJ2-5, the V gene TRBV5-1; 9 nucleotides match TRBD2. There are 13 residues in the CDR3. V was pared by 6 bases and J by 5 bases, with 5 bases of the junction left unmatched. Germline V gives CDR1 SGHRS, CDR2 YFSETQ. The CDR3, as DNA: TGCGCCAGCAAATTAGCGGGGGAGGAGACCCAGTACTTC. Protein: CASKLAGEETQYF.

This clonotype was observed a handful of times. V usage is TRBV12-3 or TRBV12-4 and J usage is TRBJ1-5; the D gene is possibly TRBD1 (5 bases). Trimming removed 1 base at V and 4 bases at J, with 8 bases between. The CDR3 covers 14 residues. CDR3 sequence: CASSLGGGNQPQHF. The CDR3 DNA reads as TGTGCCAGCAGTTTAGGGGGGGGGAATCAGCCCCAGCATTTT.

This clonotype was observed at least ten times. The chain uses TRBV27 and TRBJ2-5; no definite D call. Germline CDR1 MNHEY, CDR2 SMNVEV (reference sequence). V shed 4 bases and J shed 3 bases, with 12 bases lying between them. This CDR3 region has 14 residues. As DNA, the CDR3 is TGTGCCAGCAGTTCCGTTCGACCCGAAGAGACCCAGTACTTC. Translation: CASSSVRPEETQYF.

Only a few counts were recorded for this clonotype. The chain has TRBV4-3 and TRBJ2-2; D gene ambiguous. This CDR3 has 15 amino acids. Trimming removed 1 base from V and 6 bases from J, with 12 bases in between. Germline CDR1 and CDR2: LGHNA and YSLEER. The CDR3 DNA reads TGCGCCAGCAGCCAAGTGGGCAGGATGGCCGGGGAGCTGTTTTTT. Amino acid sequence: CASSQVGRMAGELFF.

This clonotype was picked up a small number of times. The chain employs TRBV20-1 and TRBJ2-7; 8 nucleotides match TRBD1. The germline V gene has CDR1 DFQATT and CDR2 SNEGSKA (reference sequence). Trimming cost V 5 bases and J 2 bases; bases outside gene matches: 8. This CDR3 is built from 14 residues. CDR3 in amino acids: CSAPGTGRTYEQYF. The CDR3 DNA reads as TGCAGTGCTCCCGGGACAGGACGAACCTACGAGCAGTACTTC.

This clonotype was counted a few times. The CDR3 nucleotides are TGTGCCAGCAGTTTAGGGAGGACAGCTAATTCACCCCTCCACTTT. Translated: CASSLGRTANSPLHF. V gene TRBV27 combines with J gene TRBJ1-6; D perhaps matches TRBD1 (6 bases). Germline V gene sequence: CDR1 MNHEY, CDR2 SMNVEV (reference sequence). The CDR3 length is 15 residues. Deletions cut 2 bases from V and 6 bases from J, with 11 bases between.

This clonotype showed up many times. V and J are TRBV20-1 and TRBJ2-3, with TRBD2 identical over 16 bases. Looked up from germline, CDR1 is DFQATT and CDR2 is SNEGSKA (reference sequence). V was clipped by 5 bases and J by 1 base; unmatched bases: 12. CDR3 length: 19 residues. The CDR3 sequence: CSAPTGTSGGARGTDTQYF. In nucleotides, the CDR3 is TGCAGTGCTCCTACCGGGACTAGCGGGGGGGCCCGGGGCACAGATACGCAGTATTTT.

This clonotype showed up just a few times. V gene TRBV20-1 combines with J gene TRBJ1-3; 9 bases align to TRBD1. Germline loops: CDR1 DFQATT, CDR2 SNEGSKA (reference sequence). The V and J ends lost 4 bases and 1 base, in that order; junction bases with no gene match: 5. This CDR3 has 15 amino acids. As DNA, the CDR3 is TGCAGTGCTACTACAGGGGGCAGATCTGGAAACACCATATATTTT. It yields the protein CSATTGGRSGNTIYF.

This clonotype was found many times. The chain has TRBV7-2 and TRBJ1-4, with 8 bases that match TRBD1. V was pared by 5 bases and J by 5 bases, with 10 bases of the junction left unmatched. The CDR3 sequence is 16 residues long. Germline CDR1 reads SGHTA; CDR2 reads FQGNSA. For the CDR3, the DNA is TGTGCCAGCAGCCGAACCACAGGGGGGCGAAATGAAAAACTGTTTTTT. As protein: CASSRTTGGRNEKLFF.

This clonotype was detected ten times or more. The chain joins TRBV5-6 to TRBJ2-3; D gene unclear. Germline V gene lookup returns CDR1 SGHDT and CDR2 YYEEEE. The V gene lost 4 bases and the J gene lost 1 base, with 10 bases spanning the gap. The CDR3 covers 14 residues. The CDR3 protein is CASSPAVRTDTQYF. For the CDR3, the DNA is TGTGCCAGCAGCCCAGCCGTTCGCACAGATACGCAGTATTTT.